This entry lists 13 T cell receptor beta chains sequenced from one sample in a study of blood T cell repertoires in COVID-19. The protocol was immunoSEQ multiplex PCR, while the TCRdb copy is restricted to in-frame clones and leaves out a portion. The data show approximately 270,000 clones, approximately 84% seen once. The sample consisted of peripheral blood. The receptor source for this set is a person aged 65-85 years with COVID-19, enrolled during active disease.

The chain carries TRBV7-2 and TRBJ1-1; 10 nucleotides match TRBD1. With 6 bases clipped from V and 4 bases from J, the junction kept 8 bases outside the gene matches. From germline, CDR1 is SGHTA and CDR2 FQGNSA. This CDR3 has 15 residues. This CDR3 reads CASSRDRGSATEAFF. CDR3 bases: TGTGCCAGCAGTCGGGACAGGGGATCAGCCACTGAAGCTTTCTTT.

J is TRBJ2-3 and V is TRBV27, with D maybe TRBD1 (5 bases). Germline CDR1 and CDR2: MNHEY and SMNVEV (reference sequence). The CDR3 extends over 16 amino acids. Trimming took off 5 bases at V and 3 bases at J, with 18 bases between the two ends. The CDR3 region is CASSLRWQGKTDTQYF. The CDR3 DNA follows: TGTGCCAGCAGTCTACGATGGCAGGGAAAAACAGATACGCAGTATTTT.

Notes on this clone: Compared with germline, one end of the junction differs, possibly owing to a read error. The chain employs TRBV6-5 and TRBJ2-5; D remains unclear. The CDR3 runs 13 residues. Germline V lookup: CDR1 MNHEY, CDR2 SVGAGI. CDR3 loop: CASNYSSGETQYF. The CDR3 DNA reads TGTGCCAGCAATTACTCCAGTGGCGAGACCCAGTACTTC.

The gene calls are TRBV29-1 and TRBJ2-3; D perhaps matches TRBD1 (6 bases). Germline CDR1 reads SQVTM; CDR2 reads ANQGSEA. CDR3 length: 13 residues. Trimming removed 5 bases from V and 2 bases from J, with 11 bases in between. CDR3 DNA: TGCAGCGTTCTAGGACAGTACACAGATACGCAGTATTTT. It specifies CSVLGQYTDTQYF.

This rearrangement joins TRBV6-6 to TRBJ1-5; a possible D gene is TRBD1 (6 bases). CDR1 is MNHNY and CDR2 is SVGAGI in the germline V gene (reference sequence). V was cut by 5 bases and J by 3 bases, with 11 bases left in between. The CDR3 is 14 amino acids. The CDR3 bases are TGTGCCAGCAGTCAACAGGGACCCAATCAGCCCCAGCATTTT. Protein: CASSQQGPNQPQHF.

The chain carries TRBV5-6 and TRBJ2-5; 7 positions match TRBD2. With V trimmed by 0 bases and J by 11 bases, 19 bases remained unmatched. Germline CDR1 reads SGHDT; CDR2 reads YYEEEE. The CDR3 covers 17 residues. CDR3 loop: CASSLGLAELESRVQYF. CDR3 nucleotides: TGTGCCAGCAGCTTGGGTCTAGCGGAGCTGGAATCCAGGGTGCAGTACTTC.

The gene calls are TRBV2 and TRBJ1-5; no clear D gene. With 8 bases removed from V and 0 bases from J, the gap between germline ends came to 8 bases. The CDR3 is made up of 13 amino acids. CDR1 and CDR2 (germline): SNHLY, FYNNEI. CDR3 residues: CASAADSNQPQHF. The CDR3 DNA follows: TGTGCCAGCGCGGCGGATAGCAATCAGCCCCAGCATTTT. Based on the CDR3 plus reference TRBV2 and TRBJ1-5, the full variable domain is EPEVTQTPSHQVTQMGQEVILRCVPISNHLYFYWYRQILGQKVEFLVSFYNNEISEKSEIFDDQFSVERPDGSNFTLKIRSTKLEDSAMYFCASAADSNQPQHFGDGTRLSIL.

The V call is TRBV27, the J call TRBJ2-7; 16 nucleotides agree with TRBD2. The length of the CDR3 is 16 residues. CDR1 is MNHEY, CDR2 SMNVEV, per germline (reference sequence). Unmatched junction bases numbered 4, after V lost 6 bases and J lost 2 bases. CDR3 DNA: TGTGCCAGCAGGGGACTAGCGGGGGGGGAAACCTACGAGCAGTACTTC. Protein product: CASRGLAGGETYEQYF.

This chain connects TRBV2 to TRBJ1-6; 8 bases match TRBD1. Germline assignment: CDR1 SNHLY and CDR2 FYNNEI. This CDR3 region has 16 residues. The junction had 14 bases not matched to a gene; V was cut back by 6 bases and J by 10 bases. CDR3 region: CASRPLWTGSLSPLHF. The CDR3, as DNA: TGTGCCAGCAGGCCTCTCTGGACAGGGTCGTTGTCACCCCTCCACTTT. Based on the CDR3 plus reference TRBV2 and TRBJ1-6, the full variable domain is EPEVTQTPSHQVTQMGQEVILRCVPISNHLYFYWYRQILGQKVEFLVSFYNNEISEKSEIFDDQFSVERPDGSNFTLKIRSTKLEDSAMYFCASRPLWTGSLSPLHFGNGTRLTVT.

The V gene is TRBV19, the J gene TRBJ2-1, with 7 bases lining up with TRBD2. The CDR3 runs to 15 residues. Trimming removed 5 bases from V and 5 bases from J; junction bases left unmatched: 9. CDR1 and CDR2 from the germline V gene are LNHDA and SQIVND (reference sequence). The CDR3 loop is CASSPGLVSHNEQFF. In nucleotides, the CDR3 is TGTGCCAGTAGTCCAGGACTAGTATCTCACAATGAGCAGTTCTTC.

This chain joins TRBV30 and TRBJ2-4, with a weak D call TRBD2 (7 bases). V lost 7 bases and J lost 5, with 24 bases in between. The CDR3 covers 16 residues. Germline-derived CDR1 and CDR2 are GTSNPN and SVGIG (reference sequence). CDR3 DNA sequence: TGTGCCTATCCGAACCGGGGGGCGTTAAGGGAAAACATTCAGTACTTC. Translation: CAYPNRGALRENIQYF.

The CDR3, as DNA: TGTGCCAGCAGCTCAAACAGGGGGCTGGGAACTGAAGCTTTCTTT. Residues: CASSSNRGLGTEAFF. The chain links TRBV11-2 to TRBJ1-1; 9 bases are shared with TRBD1. V lost 4 bases, J lost 5 bases, and 8 bases stayed unmatched. Per germline, CDR1 SGHAT and CDR2 FQNNGV. The CDR3 sequence is 15 residues long.

The V gene is TRBV11-1, the J gene TRBJ1-1; D unresolved. V lost 2 bases, J lost 1 base, and 11 bases lay in between. This CDR3 is 15 amino acids long. The germline V gene has CDR1 SGHAT and CDR2 FQDESV (reference sequence). Written as DNA, the CDR3 is TGTGCCAGCAGCTTACCGTACAACCGGAACACTGAAGCTTTCTTT. Protein product: CASSLPYNRNTEAFF.